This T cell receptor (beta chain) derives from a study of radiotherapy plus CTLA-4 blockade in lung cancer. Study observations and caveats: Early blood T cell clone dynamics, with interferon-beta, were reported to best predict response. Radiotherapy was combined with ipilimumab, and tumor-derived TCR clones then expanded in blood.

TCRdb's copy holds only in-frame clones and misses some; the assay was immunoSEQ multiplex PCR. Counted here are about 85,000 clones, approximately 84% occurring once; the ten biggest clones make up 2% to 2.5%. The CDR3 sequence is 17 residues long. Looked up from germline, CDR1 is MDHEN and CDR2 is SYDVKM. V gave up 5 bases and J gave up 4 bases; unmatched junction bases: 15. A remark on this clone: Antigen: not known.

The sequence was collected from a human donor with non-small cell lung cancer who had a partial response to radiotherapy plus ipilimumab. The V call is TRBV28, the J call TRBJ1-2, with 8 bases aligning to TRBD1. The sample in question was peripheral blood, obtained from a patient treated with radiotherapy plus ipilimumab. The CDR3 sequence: CASSLTGGGTPLYGYTF. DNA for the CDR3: TGTGCCAGCAGTCTCACAGGGGGAGGGACCCCCCTCTATGGCTACACCTTC.